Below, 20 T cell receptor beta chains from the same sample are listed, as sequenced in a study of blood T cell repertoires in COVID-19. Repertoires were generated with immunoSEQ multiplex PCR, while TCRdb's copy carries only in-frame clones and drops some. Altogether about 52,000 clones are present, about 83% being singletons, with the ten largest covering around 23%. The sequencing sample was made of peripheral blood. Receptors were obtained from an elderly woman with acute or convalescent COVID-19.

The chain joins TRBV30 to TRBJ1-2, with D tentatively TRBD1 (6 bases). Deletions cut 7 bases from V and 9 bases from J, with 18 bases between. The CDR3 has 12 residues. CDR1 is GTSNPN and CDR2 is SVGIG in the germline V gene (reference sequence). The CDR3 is CALVKTGRSYTF. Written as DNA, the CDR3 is TGTGCCTTGGTAAAGACAGGTCGGAGCTACACCTTC.

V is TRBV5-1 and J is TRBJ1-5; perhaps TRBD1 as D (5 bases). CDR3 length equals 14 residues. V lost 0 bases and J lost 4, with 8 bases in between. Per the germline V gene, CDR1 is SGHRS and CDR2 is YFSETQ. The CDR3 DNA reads TGCGCCAGCAGCTTGGGGGGCACTAATCAGCCCCAGCATTTT. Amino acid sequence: CASSLGGTNQPQHF.

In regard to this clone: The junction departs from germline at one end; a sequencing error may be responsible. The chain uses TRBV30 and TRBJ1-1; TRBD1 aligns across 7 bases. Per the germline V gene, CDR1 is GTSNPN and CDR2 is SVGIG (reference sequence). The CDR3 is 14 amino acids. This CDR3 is CAWRGLQGPTGAFF. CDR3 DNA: TGTGCCTGGAGAGGGCTACAGGGGCCCACTGGAGCTTTCTTT.

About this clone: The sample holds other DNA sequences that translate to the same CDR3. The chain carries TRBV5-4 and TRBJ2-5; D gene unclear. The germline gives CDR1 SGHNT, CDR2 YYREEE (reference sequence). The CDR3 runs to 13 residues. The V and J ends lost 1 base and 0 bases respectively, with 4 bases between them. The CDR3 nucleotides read TGTGCCAGCAGCTTGACAGACCAAGAGACCCAGTACTTC. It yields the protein CASSLTDQETQYF.

CDR3 loop: CASSLGRQGASSYNEQFF. CDR3 coding DNA: TGTGCCAGCAGCTTAGGTAGACAGGGGGCCAGCTCCTACAATGAGCAGTTCTTC. The chain employs TRBV7-9 and TRBJ2-1; TRBD1 aligns across 10 bases. This CDR3 is built from 18 residues. J was trimmed by 0 bases and V by 1 base; bases with no gene match: 6. Germline lookup yields CDR1 SEHNR and CDR2 FQNEAQ (reference sequence).

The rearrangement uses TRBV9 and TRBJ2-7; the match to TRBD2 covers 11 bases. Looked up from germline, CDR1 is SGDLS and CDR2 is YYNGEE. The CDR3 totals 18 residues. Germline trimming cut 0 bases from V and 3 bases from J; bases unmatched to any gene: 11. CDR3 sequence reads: CASSVARLAGPDFYEQYV. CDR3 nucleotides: TGTGCCAGCAGCGTAGCCAGACTAGCGGGACCTGACTTCTACGAGCAGTACGTC.

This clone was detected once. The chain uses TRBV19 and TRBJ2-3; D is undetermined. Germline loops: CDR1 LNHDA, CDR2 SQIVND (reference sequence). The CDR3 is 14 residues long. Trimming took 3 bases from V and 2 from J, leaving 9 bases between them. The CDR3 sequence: CASSIRRHTDTQYF. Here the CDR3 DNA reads TGTGCCAGTAGTATCAGGCGACACACAGATACGCAGTATTTT.

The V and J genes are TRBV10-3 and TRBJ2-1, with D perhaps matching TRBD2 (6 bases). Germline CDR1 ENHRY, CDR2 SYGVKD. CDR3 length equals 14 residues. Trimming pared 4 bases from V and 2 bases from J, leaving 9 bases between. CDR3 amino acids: CAISGRLAYNEQFF. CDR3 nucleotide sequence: TGTGCCATCAGTGGGAGACTAGCCTACAATGAGCAGTTCTTC.

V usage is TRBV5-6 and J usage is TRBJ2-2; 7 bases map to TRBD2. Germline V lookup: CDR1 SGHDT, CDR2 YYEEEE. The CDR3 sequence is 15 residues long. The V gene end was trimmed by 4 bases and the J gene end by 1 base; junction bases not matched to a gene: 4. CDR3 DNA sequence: TGTGCCAGCAGCACGGGGGGATTGAACACCGGGGAGCTGTTTTTT. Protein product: CASSTGGLNTGELFF. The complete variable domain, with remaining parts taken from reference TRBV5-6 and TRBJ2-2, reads DAGVTQSPTHLIKTRGQQVTLRCSPKSGHDTVSWYQQALGQGPQFIFQYYEEEERQRGNFPDRFSGHQFPNYSSELNVNALLLGDSALYLCASSTGGLNTGELFFGEGSRLTVL.

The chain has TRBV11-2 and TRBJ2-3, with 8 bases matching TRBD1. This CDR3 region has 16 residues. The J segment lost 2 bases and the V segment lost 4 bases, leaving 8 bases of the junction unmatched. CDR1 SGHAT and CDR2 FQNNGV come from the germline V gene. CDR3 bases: TGTGCCAGCAGCTACATCACAGGGGGTTTCACAGATACGCAGTATTTT. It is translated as CASSYITGGFTDTQYF.

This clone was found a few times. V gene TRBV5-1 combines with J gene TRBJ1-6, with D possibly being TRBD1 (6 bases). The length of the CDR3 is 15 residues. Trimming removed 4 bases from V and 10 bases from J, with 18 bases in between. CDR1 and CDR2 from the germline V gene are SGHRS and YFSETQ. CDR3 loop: CASSGPGTPLSPLHF. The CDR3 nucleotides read TGCGCCAGCAGCGGACCCGGGACACCCCTCTCACCCCTCCACTTT.

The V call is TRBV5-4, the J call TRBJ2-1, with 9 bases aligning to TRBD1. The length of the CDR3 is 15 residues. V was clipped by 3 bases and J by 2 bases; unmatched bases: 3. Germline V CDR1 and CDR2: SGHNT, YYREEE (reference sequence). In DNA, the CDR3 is TGTGCCAGCAGCTGGGGGACAGGGACCTACAATGAGCAGTTCTTC. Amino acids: CASSWGTGTYNEQFF.

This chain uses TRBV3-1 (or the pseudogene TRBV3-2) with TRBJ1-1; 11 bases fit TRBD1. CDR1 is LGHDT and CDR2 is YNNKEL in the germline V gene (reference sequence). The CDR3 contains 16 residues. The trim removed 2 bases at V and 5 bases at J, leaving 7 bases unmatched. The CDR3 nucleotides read TGTGCCAGCAGCCAACACGGACAGGGGGCGCGGACTGAAGCTTTCTTT. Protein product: CASSQHGQGARTEAFF.

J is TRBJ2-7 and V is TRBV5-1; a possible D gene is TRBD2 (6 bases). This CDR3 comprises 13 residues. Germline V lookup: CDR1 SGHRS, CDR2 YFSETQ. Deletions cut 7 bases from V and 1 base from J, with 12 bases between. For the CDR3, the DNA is TGCGCCAGCGCGGTCGGGGGATCCTACGAGCAGTACTTC. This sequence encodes CASAVGGSYEQYF.

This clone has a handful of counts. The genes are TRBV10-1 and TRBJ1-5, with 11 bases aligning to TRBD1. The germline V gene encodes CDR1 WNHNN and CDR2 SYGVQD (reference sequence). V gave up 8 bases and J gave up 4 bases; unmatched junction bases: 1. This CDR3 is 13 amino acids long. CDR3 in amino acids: CASGQGANQPQHF. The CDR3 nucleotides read TGCGCCAGCGGACAGGGGGCAAATCAGCCCCAGCATTTT.

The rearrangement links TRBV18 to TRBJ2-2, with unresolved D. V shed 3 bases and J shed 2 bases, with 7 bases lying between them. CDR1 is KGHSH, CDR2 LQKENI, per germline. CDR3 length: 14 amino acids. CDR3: CASSPYSNTGELFF. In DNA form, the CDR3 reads TGTGCCAGCTCACCGTACAGTAACACCGGGGAGCTGTTTTTT.

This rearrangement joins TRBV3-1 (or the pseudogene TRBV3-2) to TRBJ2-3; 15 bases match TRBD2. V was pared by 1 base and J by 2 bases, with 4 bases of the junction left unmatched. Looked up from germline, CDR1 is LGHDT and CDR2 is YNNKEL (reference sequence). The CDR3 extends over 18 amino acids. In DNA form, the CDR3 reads TGTGCCAGCAGCCAAGTGGGGACTAGCGGGGGGTACACAGATACGCAGTATTTT. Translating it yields CASSQVGTSGGYTDTQYF.

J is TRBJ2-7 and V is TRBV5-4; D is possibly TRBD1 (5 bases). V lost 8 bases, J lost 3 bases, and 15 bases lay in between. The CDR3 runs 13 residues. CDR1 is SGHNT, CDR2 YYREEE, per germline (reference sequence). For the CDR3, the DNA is TGTGCCAGACGGTTGGGGCAAAACTACGAGCAGTACTTC. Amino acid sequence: CARRLGQNYEQYF. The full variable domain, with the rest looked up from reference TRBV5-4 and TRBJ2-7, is ETGVTQSPTHLIKTRGQQVTLRCSSQSGHNTVSWYQQALGQGPQFIFQYYREEENGRGNFPPRFSGLQFPNYSSELNVNALELDDSALYLCARRLGQNYEQYFGPGTRLTVT.

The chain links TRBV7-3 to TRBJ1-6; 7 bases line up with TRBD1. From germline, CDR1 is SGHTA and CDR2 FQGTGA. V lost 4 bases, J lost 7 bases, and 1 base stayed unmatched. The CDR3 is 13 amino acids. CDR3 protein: CASSSGQNSPLHF. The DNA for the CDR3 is TGTGCCAGCAGCTCGGGACAGAATTCACCCCTCCACTTT.

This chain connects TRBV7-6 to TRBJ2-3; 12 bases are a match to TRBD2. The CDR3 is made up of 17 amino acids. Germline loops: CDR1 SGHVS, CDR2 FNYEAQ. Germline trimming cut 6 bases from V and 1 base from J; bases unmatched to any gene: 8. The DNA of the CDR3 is TGTGCCAGCAGTCGACTAGCGGGGGTGTCAGGCACAGATACGCAGTATTTT. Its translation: CASSRLAGVSGTDTQYF. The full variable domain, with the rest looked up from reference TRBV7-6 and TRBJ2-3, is GAGVSQSPRYKVTKRGQDVALRCDPISGHVSLYWYRQALGQGPEFLTYFNYEAQQDKSGLPNDRFSAERPEGSISTLTIQRTEQRDSAMYRCASSRLAGVSGTDTQYFGPGTRLTVL.